Each of the 9 T cell receptor beta chains below was sequenced from the same sample in a study of blood T cell repertoires in COVID-19. Clones were read by immunoSEQ multiplex PCR, and TCRdb kept only the in-frame ones, dropping some. The sample holds 130,000 to 150,000 clones, around 84% seen once. The sample comprised peripheral blood. All receptors come from a woman aged 45-60 years with acute or convalescent COVID-19.

The chain links TRBV7-9 to TRBJ1-1, with 9 nucleotides matching TRBD1. CDR1 SEHNR and CDR2 FQNEAQ come from the germline V gene (reference sequence). The ends lost 2 bases at V and 3 bases at J; junction bases unmatched: 1. The CDR3 length is 14 residues. CDR3 loop: CASSLRTGDTEAFF. In DNA form, the CDR3 reads TGTGCCAGCAGCTTAAGGACAGGGGACACTGAAGCTTTCTTT.

The chain uses TRBV2 and TRBJ2-1; tentatively, D is TRBD2 (5 bases). Germline V CDR1 and CDR2: SNHLY, FYNNEI. The CDR3 sequence is 12 residues long. V was clipped by 5 bases and J by 7 bases, with 9 bases between them. The DNA of the CDR3 is TGTGCCAGCAGTCCGAGGGATAATGAGCAGTTCTTC. It translates to CASSPRDNEQFF.

This clone came up once. The chain couples TRBV3-1 (or the pseudogene TRBV3-2) to TRBJ2-3; 7 bases line up with TRBD1. Germline values: CDR1 LGHDT, CDR2 YNNKEL (reference sequence). V dropped 2 bases and J dropped 6; count of bases not matched to a gene: 5. This CDR3 contains 14 residues. This CDR3 reads CASSQQGVEDTQYF. CDR3 DNA sequence: TGTGCCAGCAGCCAACAGGGGGTGGAGGATACGCAGTATTTT.

The rearrangement joins TRBV12-5 to TRBJ1-1; D gene ambiguous. The CDR3 length is 13 residues. With 6 bases removed from V and 2 bases from J, the gap between germline ends came to 10 bases. CDR1 is LGHNT and CDR2 is FRNRAP in the germline V gene. CDR3 DNA: TGTGCTAGTGGAAGGACTATCAACACTGAAGCTTTCTTT. It translates to CASGRTINTEAFF.

The CDR3 bases are TGTGCCACCAGTGACCCCCACACGCAAGAGCAGTTCTTC. As protein: CATSDPHTQEQFF. V gene TRBV24-1 combines with J gene TRBJ2-1; no reliable D call. The CDR3 length is 13 residues. Trimming removed 4 bases from V and 10 bases from J, with 13 bases in between. Per germline, CDR1 KGHDR and CDR2 SFDVKD.

This clone was seen a few times. The gene calls are TRBV11-1 and TRBJ2-7; D gene uncertain. Trimming pared 2 bases from V and 3 bases from J, leaving 5 bases between. The germline V gene has CDR1 SGHAT and CDR2 FQDESV (reference sequence). CDR3 length: 12 residues. CDR3 bases: TGTGCCAGCAGCTTAACATTCTACGAGCAGTACTTC. Translating it yields CASSLTFYEQYF.

This chain links TRBV4-1 with TRBJ2-3; TRBD2 aligns across 8 bases. CDR1 MGHRA and CDR2 YSYEKL come from the germline V gene. The J segment lost 4 bases and the V segment lost 1 base, leaving 4 bases of the junction unmatched. This CDR3 comprises 15 residues. CDR3 bases: TGCGCCAGCAGCCAAGGCAGCGGGGGAGCAGATACGCAGTATTTT. Protein sequence: CASSQGSGGADTQYF.

The rearrangement uses TRBV18 and TRBJ1-2; D gene uncertain. CDR1 and CDR2 from the germline V gene are KGHSH and LQKENI. Trimming removed 8 bases at V and 8 bases at J, with 18 bases between. The CDR3 covers 13 residues. The CDR3 region is CASLSTLEEGYTF. DNA of the CDR3: TGTGCCAGCCTAAGTACATTGGAGGAGGGCTACACCTTC. The full variable domain, its missing parts supplied by reference TRBV18 and TRBJ1-2, is NAGVMQNPRHLVRRRGQEARLRCSPMKGHSHVYWYRQLPEEGLKFMVYLQKENIIDESGMPKERFSAEFPKEGPSILRIQQVVRGDSAAYFCASLSTLEEGYTFGSGTRLTVV.

V gene TRBV9 combines with J gene TRBJ2-3, with 9 bases lining up with TRBD1. CDR1 SGDLS and CDR2 YYNGEE come from the germline V gene. This CDR3 contains 14 residues. After removal of 3 bases from V and 4 bases from J, the junction contained 3 bases not matched to a gene. CDR3 residues: CASSEDRGSDTQYF. The CDR3 DNA reads as TGTGCCAGCAGCGAGGACAGGGGTTCAGATACGCAGTATTTT.